These 32 T cell receptor beta chains originate from one sample sequenced in a study of spatial heterogeneity in lung cancer. TCRdb independently ran MiXCR on the 5' RACE reads; one entry per CDR3 protein. The repertoire holds roughly 50,000 distinct CDR3 sequences, with 7.5% to 9% as singletons. The sample's time point: sample taken at primary tumor resection. No cell sorting; template was whole RNA from tumor, lung tissue or PBMC. The source material was PBMCs, sampled at surgery. The receptors originated from a female donor with early-stage non-small cell lung cancer.

This sequence joins TRBV20-1 and TRBJ2-2, with a tentative D call TRBD2 (7 bases). In germline, CDR1 is DFQATT, CDR2 SNEGSKA (reference sequence). V shed 1 base and J shed 6 bases, with 12 bases lying between them. This CDR3 contains 14 residues. The CDR3 loop reads CSARVRGGPGELFF. CDR3 bases: TGCAGTGCTAGAGTGAGGGGGGGCCCCGGGGAGCTGTTTTTT.

In this sample, this clonotype turned up many times. The rearrangement uses TRBV5-1 and TRBJ1-1, with 9 bases fitting TRBD1. CDR3 length: 16 residues. The ends lost 4 bases at V and 4 bases at J; junction bases unmatched: 11. CDR1 SGHRS and CDR2 YFSETQ come from the germline V gene. CDR3 protein: CASSPGTGQGSTEAFF. In DNA, the CDR3 is TGCGCCAGCAGCCCGGGTACTGGACAGGGGTCCACTGAAGCTTTCTTT. Drawing the rest from reference TRBV5-1 and TRBJ1-1, the complete variable domain is KAGVTQTPRYLIKTRGQQVTLSCSPISGHRSVSWYQQTPGQGLQFLFEYFSETQRNKGNFPGRFSGRQFSNSRSEMNVSTLELGDSALYLCASSPGTGQGSTEAFFGQGTRLTVV.

The table lists this clonotype with many counts. The chain couples TRBV2 to TRBJ2-2; D perhaps matches TRBD2 (5 bases). CDR1 SNHLY and CDR2 FYNNEI come from the germline V gene. Between the trimmed V and J ends, which lost 7 bases and 3 bases, there was a span of 12 bases. The CDR3 covers 14 residues. This CDR3 reads CASKQRRDTGELFF. DNA for the CDR3: TGTGCCAGCAAGCAGCGGCGGGACACCGGGGAGCTGTTTTTT. The full variable domain, with the rest looked up from reference TRBV2 and TRBJ2-2, is EPEVTQTPSHQVTQMGQEVILRCVPISNHLYFYWYRQILGQKVEFLVSFYNNEISEKSEIFDDQFSVERPDGSNFTLKIRSTKLEDSAMYFCASKQRRDTGELFFGEGSRLTVL.

This clonotype showed up many times. The chain couples TRBV27 to TRBJ2-7, with D uncertain. Between the trimmed V and J ends, which lost 1 base and 2 bases, there was a span of 9 bases. The CDR3 totals 14 residues. Germline CDR1 and CDR2: MNHEY and SMNVEV (reference sequence). CDR3 nucleotides: TGTGCCAGCAGTTTATTGGGGTCAGCCTACGAGCAGTACTTC. It codes for CASSLLGSAYEQYF.

This sequence joins TRBV29-1 and TRBJ1-5; 7 bases are shared with TRBD1. The germline V gene has CDR1 SQVTM and CDR2 ANQGSEA. V dropped 7 bases and J dropped 5; count of bases not matched to a gene: 14. The CDR3 runs 15 residues. CDR3 nucleotides: TGCAGCGGTGGCGTAGGGGGCGAAGGTCATCAGCCCCAGCATTTT. Translated: CSGGVGGEGHQPQHF.

This clonotype was counted a few times. The chain's CDR3 is CASSQAGGEETQYF. CDR3 nucleotides: TGTGCCAGCAGCCAAGCCGGGGGGGAAGAGACCCAGTACTTC. The rearrangement uses TRBV4-2 and TRBJ2-5; 8 bases are shared with TRBD2. The CDR3 has 14 residues. J gave up 3 bases and V 1 base, and 1 base lay outside the gene matches. Germline V lookup: CDR1 LGHNA, CDR2 YNFKEQ.

This clonotype occurred many times. The V gene is TRBV6-5, the J gene TRBJ2-1; 7 bases fit TRBD1. Germline assignment: CDR1 MNHEY and CDR2 SVGAGI. V lost 2 bases, J lost 4 bases, and 2 bases stayed unmatched. The CDR3 totals 14 residues. CDR3 DNA: TGTGCCAGCAGTTACGGGACAGCTTACAATGAGCAGTTCTTC. Translating it yields CASSYGTAYNEQFF.

This clonotype was counted between two and nine times. The chain recombines TRBV9 with TRBJ2-3; D may match TRBD1 or TRBD2 (5 bases each). The V gene's germline CDR1 is SGDLS and CDR2 YYNGEE. The length of the CDR3 is 16 residues. V lost 4 bases and J 3 bases, leaving 18 bases between the germline ends. DNA of the CDR3: TGTGCCAGCAGCCACGGTGGGGCGTGGAGGACAGATACGCAGTATTTT. This gives the protein CASSHGGAWRTDTQYF.

There are many counts of this clonotype. The chain combines TRBV6-2 or TRBV6-3 with TRBJ2-1; TRBD2 matches 8 bases. Unmatched junction bases numbered 21, after V lost 5 bases and J lost 9 bases. CDR3 length equals 18 residues. Germline CDR1 MNHEY, CDR2 SVGEGT. CDR3 sequence: CASSPYNPGLVWFSEQFF. The CDR3 nucleotides are TGTGCCAGCAGTCCATACAATCCGGGACTAGTGTGGTTTAGTGAGCAGTTCTTC.

V is TRBV7-2 and J is TRBJ1-3, with D maybe TRBD1 (6 bases). This CDR3 comprises 15 residues. Germline V gives CDR1 SGHTA, CDR2 FQGNSA. The V gene lost 1 base and the J gene lost 4 bases, with 11 bases spanning the gap. The CDR3 loop is CASSLGGGQGNTIYF. CDR3 bases: TGTGCCAGCAGCTTAGGCGGGGGACAAGGAAACACCATATATTTT.

This clonotype was found a few times. The rearrangement uses TRBV6-2 or TRBV6-3 and TRBJ2-7; D might be TRBD1 (6 bases). In germline, CDR1 is MNHEY, CDR2 SVGEGT. V lost 2 bases to trimming and J lost 2 bases, with 10 bases between them. This CDR3 contains 14 residues. The CDR3 coding sequence is TGTGCCAGCAGTTACGACAGGATCACCTACGAGCAGTACTTC. Amino acids: CASSYDRITYEQYF.

The chain employs TRBV12-3 or TRBV12-4 and TRBJ2-3, with 10 bases matching TRBD2. Trimming took 6 bases from V and 5 from J; bases not matched to a gene: 5. This CDR3 has 14 amino acids. The CDR3: CASRPSGGGDTQYF. Here the CDR3 DNA reads TGTGCCAGCAGGCCTAGCGGGGGTGGAGATACGCAGTATTTT.

This clonotype was detected a few times. This rearrangement joins TRBV4-3 to TRBJ1-2, with unresolved D. V was pared by 0 bases and J by 5 bases, with 7 bases between. The CDR3 sequence is 13 residues long. Germline assignment: CDR1 LGHNA and CDR2 YSLEER. DNA of the CDR3: TGCGCCAGCAGCCAAGATGCGGGGTATGGCTACACCTTC. It specifies CASSQDAGYGYTF.

Comment on this clonotype: With a much larger clone just one base away, this may be a read error. The chain is built from TRBV7-9 and TRBJ2-3, with D tentatively TRBD1 (6 bases). The assigned J gene may be wrong: the sequence end matches TRBJ1-5 better. CDR3 length equals 15 residues. Germline assignment: CDR1 SEHNR and CDR2 FQNEAQ (reference sequence). Here the CDR3 DNA reads TGTGCCAGCAGCTCAGGACAGACACACACAGATACGCAGCATTTT. This gives the protein CASSSGQTHTDTQHF.

This clonotype was picked up many times. This chain joins TRBV7-2 and TRBJ2-1; 8 nucleotides match TRBD2. Trimming at V came to 9 bases and at J to 3 bases, leaving 7 bases not matched to a gene. CDR3 length: 14 residues. The germline V gene has CDR1 SGHTA and CDR2 FQGNSA. The CDR3 is CASSGGRYYNEQFF. The CDR3 DNA reads TGTGCCAGTTCGGGGGGGCGTTACTACAATGAGCAGTTCTTC.

The chain couples TRBV6-5 to TRBJ2-4; TRBD1 agrees at 12 bases. The CDR3 spans 21 residues. Germline V gives CDR1 MNHEY, CDR2 SVGAGI. The ends lost 8 bases at V and 2 bases at J; junction bases unmatched: 22. The CDR3 loop is CASRQGQGAVGDRESKNIQYF. CDR3 DNA sequence: TGTGCCAGCCGGCAGGGACAGGGGGCCGTGGGGGATAGAGAATCCAAAAACATTCAGTACTTC.

The chain carries TRBV7-2 and TRBJ2-2; D unresolved. The V gene lost 4 bases and the J gene lost 5 bases, with 11 bases spanning the gap. CDR1 and CDR2 from the germline V gene are SGHTA and FQGNSA. The CDR3 loop spans 14 amino acids. For the CDR3, the DNA is TGTGCCAGCAGCTCAACTATAGCAACCGGGGAGCTGTTTTTT. Translated, it gives CASSSTIATGELFF.

This clonotype was detected a few times. This rearrangement joins TRBV19 to TRBJ1-5, with 8 bases that match TRBD1. This CDR3 region has 14 residues. Germline V gene sequence: CDR1 LNHDA, CDR2 SQIVND (reference sequence). Unmatched junction bases numbered 7, after V lost 6 bases and J lost 6 bases. CDR3 region: CASSTTGGGQPQHF. The DNA of the CDR3 is TGTGCCAGTAGCACCACAGGGGGAGGTCAGCCCCAGCATTTT.

In this sample, this clonotype turned up a few times. The V call is TRBV12-3 or TRBV12-4, the J call TRBJ1-3, with D possibly TRBD1 on 5 matching bases. This CDR3 spans 14 amino acids. With 5 bases removed from V and 1 base from J, the gap between germline ends came to 9 bases. The CDR3: CASSPQGSGNTIYF. The CDR3 DNA follows: TGTGCCAGCAGTCCTCAGGGATCTGGAAACACCATATATTTT.

This clonotype was observed at least ten times. Here the CDR3 reads CASSLVRPPTDTQYF. CDR3 in DNA: TGTGCCAGCAGCTTAGTGCGGCCCCCCACAGATACGCAGTATTTT. The chain links TRBV7-9 to TRBJ2-3; D is ambiguous. V lost 1 base to trimming and J lost 2 bases, with 10 bases between them. Germline assignment: CDR1 SEHNR and CDR2 FQNEAQ (reference sequence). The CDR3 is 15 amino acids.

This clonotype was picked up many times. The gene calls are TRBV5-6 and TRBJ2-7, with a possible D match to TRBD1 (6 bases). The CDR3 is 13 residues long. CDR1 is SGHDT and CDR2 is YYEEEE in the germline V gene. Trimming cost V 5 bases and J 0 bases, with 9 bases left between them. CDR3 in amino acids: CASRRTASYEQYF. The DNA for the CDR3 is TGTGCCAGCAGAAGGACAGCCTCCTACGAGCAGTACTTC. Combining the CDR3 with reference TRBV5-6 and TRBJ2-7 gives the whole variable domain DAGVTQSPTHLIKTRGQQVTLRCSPKSGHDTVSWYQQALGQGPQFIFQYYEEEERQRGNFPDRFSGHQFPNYSSELNVNALLLGDSALYLCASRRTASYEQYFGPGTRLTVT.

This clonotype was recorded many times. V usage is TRBV12-3 or TRBV12-4 and J usage is TRBJ1-3; the match to TRBD1 covers 7 bases. The CDR3 runs to 14 residues. The V segment lost 5 bases and the J segment 4 bases; nucleotides outside the gene matches: 5. CDR3: CASSIQGLGNTIYF. The CDR3 coding sequence is TGTGCCAGCAGTATACAGGGGCTGGGAAACACCATATATTTT.

V usage is TRBV7-9 and J usage is TRBJ2-4; weak D call: TRBD2 (7 bases). CDR3 length: 17 residues. V was cut by 7 bases and J by 1 base, with 20 bases left in between. CDR1 and CDR2 (germline): SEHNR, FQNEAQ (reference sequence). The CDR3 spells CASTSLGGAEAKNIQYF. CDR3 in DNA: TGTGCCAGCACCTCCCTGGGGGGGGCGGAGGCCAAAAACATTCAGTACTTC.

The chain is built from TRBV5-1 and TRBJ2-6; 7 bases are a match to TRBD1. The germline CDR1 and CDR2 sequences are SGHRS and YFSETQ. This CDR3 is built from 16 residues. V shed 0 bases, J shed 4 bases, and the junction held 4 bases outside the gene matches. The CDR3 loop reads CASSLEGTVGANVLTF. The CDR3 DNA reads as TGCGCCAGCAGCTTGGAGGGGACAGTCGGGGCCAACGTCCTGACTTTC.

This clonotype came up a few times. This sequence joins TRBV10-2 and TRBJ2-7, with 11 bases lining up with TRBD2. The CDR3 covers 13 residues. CDR1 and CDR2 (germline): WSHSY, SAAADI. The trim removed 5 bases at V and 7 bases at J, leaving 4 bases unmatched. The CDR3 loop reads CASSQLAGVEQYF. In nucleotides, the CDR3 is TGCGCCAGCAGTCAACTAGCGGGGGTTGAGCAGTACTTC.

This clonotype was seen a handful of times. The chain couples TRBV19 to TRBJ1-2; 9 bases fit TRBD1. Germline values: CDR1 LNHDA, CDR2 SQIVND (reference sequence). The length of the CDR3 is 15 residues. Germline trimming cut 4 bases from V and 4 bases from J; bases unmatched to any gene: 7. The DNA of the CDR3 is TGTGCCAGTAGTACCAAAGGGACAGGGCTCTATGGCTACACCTTC. Translated, it gives CASSTKGTGLYGYTF.

This clonotype was detected ten times or more. V and J are TRBV7-9 and TRBJ1-1; D is uncertain. The germline CDR1 and CDR2 sequences are SEHNR and FQNEAQ (reference sequence). The CDR3 is made up of 13 amino acids. Trimming stripped 5 bases from V and 5 bases from J, with 12 bases between. CDR3 in DNA: TGTGCCAGCAGCCGTGAGCCTGCGACTGAAGCTTTCTTT. Translated, it gives CASSREPATEAFF. The full variable domain, in which reference TRBV7-9 and TRBJ1-1 provide the parts outside the CDR3, is DTGVSQNPRHKITKRGQNVTFRCDPISEHNRLYWYRQTLGQGPEFLTYFQNEAQLEKSRLLSDRFSAERPKGSFSTLEIQRTEQGDSAMYLCASSREPATEAFFGQGTRLTVV.

In this sample, this clonotype turned up many times. The chain carries TRBV6-2 or TRBV6-3 and TRBJ2-3; D remains ambiguous. The CDR3 extends over 13 amino acids. V was shortened by 6 bases and J by 2 bases, with 9 bases between the two germline ends. Per germline, CDR1 MNHEY and CDR2 SVGEGT. The CDR3 nucleotides are TGTGCCAGCAGGGTCTTTACCACAGATACGCAGTATTTT. Protein: CASRVFTTDTQYF.

This clonotype was observed a handful of times. The genes are TRBV7-2 and TRBJ1-6; D gene ambiguous. The germline CDR1 and CDR2 sequences are SGHTA and FQGNSA. The CDR3 has 16 residues. V lost 5 bases to trimming and J lost 3 bases, with 14 bases between them. The CDR3: CASSILGSLYNSPLHF. For the CDR3, the DNA is TGTGCCAGCAGCATACTCGGTAGCCTCTATAATTCACCCCTCCACTTT.

This clonotype was recorded many times. The chain joins TRBV7-9 to TRBJ2-1; no reliable D call. V shed 0 bases and J shed 4 bases, with 13 bases lying between them. Germline CDR1 and CDR2: SEHNR and FQNEAQ (reference sequence). The CDR3 covers 16 residues. DNA for the CDR3: TGTGCCAGCAGCTTAGCTGGCAGTGACCCTTACAATGAGCAGTTCTTC. The encoded protein is CASSLAGSDPYNEQFF.

This clonotype appeared many times. The rearrangement joins TRBV29-1 to TRBJ2-5; D possibly matches TRBD1 or TRBD2 (7 bases each). The CDR3 contains 15 residues. CDR1 is SQVTM and CDR2 is ANQGSEA in the germline V gene. V was trimmed by 7 bases and J by 3 bases, leaving 21 bases between them. The CDR3 nucleotides are TGCAGCGCCGATCCCGGCCAGGGGGGGAAAGAGACCCAGTACTTC. As protein: CSADPGQGGKETQYF.

This clonotype was detected a few times. V gene TRBV5-1 combines with J gene TRBJ2-7; 8 positions agree with TRBD1. Germline trimming cut 4 bases from V and 5 bases from J; bases unmatched to any gene: 8. Germline CDR1 and CDR2: SGHRS and YFSETQ. CDR3 length: 14 residues. The CDR3 DNA reads TGCGCCAGCAGCATCCGGGACAGGACGCACGAGCAGTACTTC. Translation gives CASSIRDRTHEQYF.